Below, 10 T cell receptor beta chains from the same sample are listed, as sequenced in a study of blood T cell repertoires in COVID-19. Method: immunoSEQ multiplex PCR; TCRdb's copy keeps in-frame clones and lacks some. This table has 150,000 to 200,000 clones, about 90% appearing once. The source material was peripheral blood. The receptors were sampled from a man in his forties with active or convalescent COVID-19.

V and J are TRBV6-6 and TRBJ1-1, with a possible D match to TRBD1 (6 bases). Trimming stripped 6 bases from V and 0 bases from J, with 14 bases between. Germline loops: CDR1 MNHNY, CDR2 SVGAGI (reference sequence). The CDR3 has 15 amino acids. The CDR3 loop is CASSRPDSLNTEAFF. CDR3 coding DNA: TGTGCCAGCAGCCGCCCGGACAGCTTGAACACTGAAGCTTTCTTT.

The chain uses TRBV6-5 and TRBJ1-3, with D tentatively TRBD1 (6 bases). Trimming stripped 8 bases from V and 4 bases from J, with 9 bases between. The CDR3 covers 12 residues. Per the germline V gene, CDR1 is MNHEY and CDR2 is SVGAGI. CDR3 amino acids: CASRDTGNTIYF. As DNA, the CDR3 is TGTGCCAGCCGGGACACGGGAAACACCATATATTTT.

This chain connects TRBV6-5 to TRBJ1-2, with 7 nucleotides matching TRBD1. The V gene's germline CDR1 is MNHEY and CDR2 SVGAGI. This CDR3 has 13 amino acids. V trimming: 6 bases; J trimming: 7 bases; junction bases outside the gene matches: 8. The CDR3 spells CASRRDRSVGYTF. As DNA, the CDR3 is TGTGCCAGCAGACGGGACAGATCTGTTGGCTACACCTTC.

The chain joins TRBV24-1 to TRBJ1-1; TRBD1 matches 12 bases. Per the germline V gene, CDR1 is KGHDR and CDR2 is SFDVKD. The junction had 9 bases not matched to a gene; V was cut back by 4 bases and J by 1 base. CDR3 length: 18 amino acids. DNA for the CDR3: TGTGCCACCAGTGACCAGGGACAGGGGGCCCTCCCGAACACTGAAGCTTTCTTT. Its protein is CATSDQGQGALPNTEAFF.

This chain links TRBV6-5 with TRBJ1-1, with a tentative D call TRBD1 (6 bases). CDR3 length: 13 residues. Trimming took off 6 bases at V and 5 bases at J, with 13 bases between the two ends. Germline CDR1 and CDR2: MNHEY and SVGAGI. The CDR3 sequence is CASRPQGMTEAFF. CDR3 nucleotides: TGTGCCAGCAGGCCCCAGGGGATGACTGAAGCTTTCTTT.

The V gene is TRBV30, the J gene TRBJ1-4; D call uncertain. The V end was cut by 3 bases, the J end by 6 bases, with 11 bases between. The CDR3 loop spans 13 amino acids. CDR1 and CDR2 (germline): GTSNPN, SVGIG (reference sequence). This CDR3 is CAWSADSYEKLFF. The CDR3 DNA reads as TGTGCCTGGAGCGCAGATTCGTATGAAAAACTGTTTTTT.

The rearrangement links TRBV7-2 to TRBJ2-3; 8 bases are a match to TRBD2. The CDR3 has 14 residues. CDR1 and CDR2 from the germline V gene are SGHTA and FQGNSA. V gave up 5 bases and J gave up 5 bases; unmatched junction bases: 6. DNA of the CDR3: TGTGCCAGCAGCCTGGGACTAGGAGGAGATACGCAGTATTTT. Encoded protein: CASSLGLGGDTQYF.

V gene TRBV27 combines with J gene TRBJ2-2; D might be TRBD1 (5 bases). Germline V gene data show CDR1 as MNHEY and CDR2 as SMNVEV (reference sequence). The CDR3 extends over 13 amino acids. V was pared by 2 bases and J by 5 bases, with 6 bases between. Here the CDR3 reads CASSLQGTGELFF. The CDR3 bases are TGTGCCAGCAGTTTACAGGGAACCGGGGAGCTGTTTTTT.

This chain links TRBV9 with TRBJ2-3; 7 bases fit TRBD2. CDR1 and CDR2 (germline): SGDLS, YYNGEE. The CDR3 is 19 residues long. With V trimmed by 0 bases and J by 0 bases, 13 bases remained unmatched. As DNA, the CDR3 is TGTGCCAGCAGCGTAGGCGTCGGGAGCGGGGTCCCTAGCACAGATACGCAGTATTTT. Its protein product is CASSVGVGSGVPSTDTQYF.

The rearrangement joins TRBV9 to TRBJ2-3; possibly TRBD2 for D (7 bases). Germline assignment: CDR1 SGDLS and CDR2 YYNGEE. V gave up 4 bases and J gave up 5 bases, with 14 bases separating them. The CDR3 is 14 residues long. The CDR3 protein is CASSPGGQKDTQYF. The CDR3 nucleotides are TGTGCCAGCAGCCCCGGGGGGCAGAAAGATACGCAGTATTTT.